These 21 T cell receptor beta chains came from one sample sequenced in a study of blood T cell repertoires in COVID-19. Only in-frame clones appear in the TCRdb table, and some are missing; sequencing was by immunoSEQ multiplex PCR. The table has about 15,000 clones, around 87% seen once. Input material: peripheral blood. The receptor source for this set is a human donor in a cohort sampled during active COVID-19.

This chain joins TRBV5-1 and TRBJ1-2; 9 positions match TRBD1. V shed 4 bases and J 3 bases; nucleotides not matched to a gene: 4. The germline V gene encodes CDR1 SGHRS and CDR2 YFSETQ. CDR3 length: 14 residues. The CDR3 is CASSGTGIHYGYTF. The CDR3 DNA reads TGCGCCAGCAGCGGGACAGGGATACACTATGGCTACACCTTC.

The V gene is TRBV9, the J gene TRBJ2-4; the match to TRBD2 covers 14 bases. V shed 4 bases, J shed 2 bases, and the junction held 14 bases outside the gene matches. The CDR3 totals 20 residues. CDR1 and CDR2 (germline): SGDLS, YYNGEE. This CDR3 is CASSKGMGLAGAGTKNIQYF. For the CDR3, the DNA is TGTGCCAGCAGCAAAGGGATGGGACTAGCGGGGGCCGGGACCAAAAACATTCAGTACTTC. Full variable domain (rest looked up from reference TRBV9 and TRBJ2-4): DSGVTQTPKHLITATGQRVTLRCSPRSGDLSVYWYQQSLDQGLQFLIQYYNGEERAKGNILERFSAQQFPDLHSELNLSSLELGDSALYFCASSKGMGLAGAGTKNIQYFGAGTRLSVL.

The V and J genes are TRBV19 and TRBJ1-6; D gene ambiguous. This CDR3 is built from 16 residues. Deletions cut 6 bases from V and 1 base from J, with 13 bases between. The germline gives CDR1 LNHDA, CDR2 SQIVND (reference sequence). CDR3 residues: CASRSGMRSYNSPLHF. The CDR3 DNA is TGTGCCAGTAGGAGCGGAATGAGGTCCTATAATTCACCCCTCCACTTT. Variable domain in full (rest from reference TRBV19 and TRBJ1-6): DGGITQSPKYLFRKEGQNVTLSCEQNLNHDAMYWYRQDPGQGLRLIYYSQIVNDFQKGDIAEGYSVSREKKESFPLTVTSAQKNPTAFYLCASRSGMRSYNSPLHFGNGTRLTVT.

This clone was recorded once. This chain connects TRBV30 to TRBJ1-1, with D unclear. CDR1 and CDR2 from the germline V gene are GTSNPN and SVGIG (reference sequence). The V and J ends lost 7 bases and 5 bases respectively, with 11 bases between them. The CDR3 contains 11 residues. The CDR3 spells CASLRGTEAFF. The CDR3 DNA reads TGTGCCTCCCTAAGAGGGACTGAAGCTTTCTTT.

The J gene is TRBJ2-1, the V gene TRBV5-5; weak D call: TRBD2 (6 bases). The CDR3 is made up of 16 amino acids. The germline gives CDR1 SGHKS, CDR2 YYEKEE (reference sequence). V lost 3 bases and J lost 4, with 17 bases in between. The CDR3 loop reads CASSYRWGLIYNEQFF. The CDR3 nucleotides are TGTGCCAGCAGCTACCGTTGGGGACTGATATACAATGAGCAGTTCTTC. Filled out from reference TRBV5-5 and TRBJ2-1, the complete variable domain reads DAGVTQSPTHLIKTRGQQVTLRCSPISGHKSVSWYQQVLGQGPQFIFQYYEKEERGRGNFPDRFSARQFPNYSSELNVNALLLGDSALYLCASSYRWGLIYNEQFFGPGTRLTVL.

CDR3 in DNA: TGTGCCAGCAGCCAAGCGGCCACAGGACAGTCCTATGGCTACACCTTC. Encoded protein: CASSQAATGQSYGYTF. The genes are TRBV3-1 (or the pseudogene TRBV3-2) and TRBJ1-2; TRBD1 is a possible D gene (6 bases). Germline CDR1 is LGHDT and CDR2 is YNNKEL (reference sequence). V lost 1 base to trimming and J lost 4 bases, with 16 bases between them. The CDR3 spans 16 residues.

The chain uses TRBV9 and TRBJ2-7, with 9 bases matching TRBD1. Germline loops: CDR1 SGDLS, CDR2 YYNGEE. The V segment lost 3 bases and the J segment 6 bases; nucleotides outside the gene matches: 13. The CDR3 has 16 residues. The chain's CDR3 is CASSATTGTGFLEQYF. CDR3 nucleotides: TGTGCCAGCAGCGCCACAACCGGGACAGGGTTCCTCGAGCAGTACTTC.

V and J are TRBV18 and TRBJ1-2; TRBD1 matches 9 bases. CDR1 KGHSH and CDR2 LQKENI come from the germline V gene. The CDR3 is 16 amino acids. Losses at the gene ends were 6 bases for V and 8 bases for J; bases not matched to a gene: 16. The CDR3, as DNA: TGTGCCAGCTCTCCCCGGGGACAGGGTTCGCACTTGGGCTACACCTTC. Amino acid sequence: CASSPRGQGSHLGYTF.

This chain connects TRBV5-4 to TRBJ2-3; TRBD2 agrees at 8 bases. Germline loops: CDR1 SGHNT, CDR2 YYREEE (reference sequence). The CDR3 runs to 15 residues. With 6 bases clipped from V and 7 bases from J, the junction kept 13 bases outside the gene matches. DNA for the CDR3: TGTGCCAGCACCGGGGGGGCGCTAGGAGGAAATACGCAGTATTTT. It is translated as CASTGGALGGNTQYF.

The chain joins TRBV7-3 to TRBJ2-5, with D possibly TRBD1 on 6 matching bases. Between the trimmed V and J ends, which lost 5 bases and 2 bases, there was a span of 12 bases. Germline lookup yields CDR1 SGHTA and CDR2 FQGTGA. This CDR3 has 14 amino acids. CDR3 residues: CASSPTGLQETQYF. The CDR3, as DNA: TGTGCCAGCAGCCCCACAGGGTTACAAGAGACCCAGTACTTC. The entire variable domain, with the rest obtained from reference TRBV7-3 and TRBJ2-5, is as follows: GAGVSQTPSNKVTEKGKYVELRCDPISGHTALYWYRQSLGQGPEFLIYFQGTGAADDSGLPNDRFFAVRPEGSVSTLKIQRTERGDSAVYLCASSPTGLQETQYFGPGTRLLVL.

The genes are TRBV5-1 and TRBJ2-2; TRBD1 might be the D (5 bases). This CDR3 comprises 14 residues. Germline CDR1 reads SGHRS; CDR2 reads YFSETQ. V was shortened by 2 bases and J by 7 bases, with 12 bases between the two germline ends. The CDR3 sequence: CASSFSGMNGELFF. CDR3 coding DNA: TGCGCCAGCAGCTTTTCAGGGATGAACGGGGAGCTGTTTTTT.

J is TRBJ1-5 and V is TRBV12-5, with 7 bases lining up with TRBD1. Germline values: CDR1 LGHNT, CDR2 FRNRAP. The CDR3 runs 15 residues. J was trimmed by 1 base and V by 4 bases; bases with no gene match: 4. In nucleotides, the CDR3 is TGTGCTAGTGGTTGGGGGACAGCAAGCAATCAGCCCCAGCATTTT. Translating gives CASGWGTASNQPQHF. Together with reference TRBV12-5 and TRBJ1-5, the CDR3 gives the full variable domain: DARVTQTPRHKVTEMGQEVTMRCQPILGHNTVFWYRQTMMQGLELLAYFRNRAPLDDSGMPKDRFSAEMPDATLATLKIQPSEPRDSAVYFCASGWGTASNQPQHFGDGTRLSIL.

CDR3 DNA sequence: TGTGCCAGCAGTGTGACCGGGGGACGAACTGAAGCTTTCTTT. Its translation: CASSVTGGRTEAFF. V and J are TRBV6-6 and TRBJ1-1, with a possible D match to TRBD1 (5 bases). Looked up from germline, CDR1 is MNHNY and CDR2 is SVGAGI (reference sequence). This CDR3 region has 14 residues. The V gene lost 5 bases and the J gene lost 5 bases, with 15 bases spanning the gap.

This clone was detected only a few times. The V gene is TRBV7-9, the J gene TRBJ2-3; TRBD1 might be the D (5 bases). The germline gives CDR1 SEHNR, CDR2 FQNEAQ (reference sequence). V lost 1 base to trimming and J lost 10 bases, with 24 bases between them. This CDR3 region has 17 residues. The DNA of the CDR3 is TGTGCCAGCAGCTTAGGGGTCGGTGTTTCCGGACACAGATCGCAGTATTTT. Translating gives CASSLGVGVSGHRSQYF.

This chain links TRBV3-1 (or the pseudogene TRBV3-2) with TRBJ2-1, with a weak D call TRBD1 (5 bases). Deletions cut 5 bases from V and 5 bases from J, with 10 bases between. The CDR3 contains 13 residues. CDR1 is LGHDT and CDR2 is YNNKEL in the germline V gene (reference sequence). The DNA of the CDR3 is TGTGCCAGCAGCGAACAACAGGACAATGAGCAGTTCTTC. The encoded protein is CASSEQQDNEQFF.

The V gene is TRBV3-1 (or the pseudogene TRBV3-2), the J gene TRBJ2-7; tentative D call: TRBD1 (6 bases). This CDR3 is built from 15 residues. V dropped 3 bases and J dropped 6 bases, with 18 bases sitting between them. The germline V gene encodes CDR1 LGHDT and CDR2 YNNKEL (reference sequence). This chain's CDR3 is CASSQLQGGFGEQYF. DNA for the CDR3: TGTGCCAGCAGCCAGCTACAGGGTGGATTTGGCGAGCAGTACTTC.

The chain carries TRBV27 and TRBJ2-7; D is possibly TRBD2 (6 bases). V shed 3 bases and J shed 0 bases, with 9 bases lying between them. From germline, CDR1 is MNHEY and CDR2 SMNVEV (reference sequence). The CDR3 spans 14 residues. CDR3 nucleotides: TGTGCCAGCAGTTTGGGAGGAGACTCCTACGAGCAGTACTTC. Translated, it gives CASSLGGDSYEQYF.

This chain connects TRBV6-1 to TRBJ1-2; D ambiguous. V lost 0 bases to trimming and J lost 5 bases, with 13 bases between them. Germline CDR1 and CDR2: MNHNS and SASEGT. The CDR3 has 15 amino acids. The CDR3 spells CASSEATLPWYGYTF. The CDR3 DNA is TGTGCCAGCAGTGAAGCAACATTGCCCTGGTATGGCTACACCTTC.

Here the CDR3 DNA reads TGTGCCAGCTCACCTTCGGGACAGGGGTCTGGGGCCAACGTCCTGACTTTC. It yields the protein CASSPSGQGSGANVLTF. The V call is TRBV18, the J call TRBJ2-6; 10 positions match TRBD1. This CDR3 is built from 17 residues. With V trimmed by 3 bases and J by 1 base, 3 bases remained unmatched. Germline CDR1 reads KGHSH; CDR2 reads LQKENI.

CDR3 DNA sequence: TGTGCCAGCAGCTTAATGGGGACTAGCGGCGGGGAGCTGTTTTTT. It encodes CASSLMGTSGGELFF. The chain recombines TRBV7-2 with TRBJ2-2; 11 nucleotides align to TRBD2. V lost 2 bases and J lost 7; bases outside the gene matches: 3. The length of the CDR3 is 15 residues. Germline V gene data show CDR1 as SGHTA and CDR2 as FQGNSA. Using reference TRBV7-2 and TRBJ2-2 for the parts outside the CDR3, the full variable domain is GAGVSQSPSNKVTEKGKDVELRCDPISGHTALYWYRQSLGQGLEFLIYFQGNSAPDKSGLPSDRFSAERTGGSVSTLTIQRTQQEDSAVYLCASSLMGTSGGELFFGEGSRLTVL.

The rearrangement joins TRBV2 to TRBJ1-6, with 8 nucleotides matching TRBD1. This CDR3 comprises 15 residues. The V segment lost 4 bases and the J segment 8 bases; nucleotides outside the gene matches: 7. The V gene's germline CDR1 is SNHLY and CDR2 FYNNEI. CDR3 protein: CASSGPGGRDSPLHF. The CDR3 DNA follows: TGTGCCAGCAGTGGGCCAGGGGGCCGAGATTCACCCCTCCACTTT. Full variable domain (rest looked up from reference TRBV2 and TRBJ1-6): EPEVTQTPSHQVTQMGQEVILRCVPISNHLYFYWYRQILGQKVEFLVSFYNNEISEKSEIFDDQFSVERPDGSNFTLKIRSTKLEDSAMYFCASSGPGGRDSPLHFGNGTRLTVT.